This T cell receptor (beta chain) was captured by sequencing in a study of T cells in Graves' hyperthyroidism and ophthalmopathy. This clonotype was detected ten times or more. Uncontrolled infection, other autoimmune disease, pregnancy or lactation excluded patients. For the diagnoses, clinical symptoms, serum thyroxine and TRAb, thyroid ultrasound and orbital computed tomography were used. CDR3 size: 13 residues. Trimming cost V 3 bases and J 4 bases, with 9 bases left between them. CDR1 is SGHDN, CDR2 FVKESK, per germline. RNA transcripts gave rise to amplified TCR beta CDR3 regions. HTBI primers were employed in a first-round RT-PCR of the TCR CDR3. TCRdb re-derived calls from the multiplex PCR reads in MiXCR, one entry per CDR3 protein. The profile shows fewer than 550,000 distinct CDR3 sequences, around a quarter of them singletons.

The V gene is TRBV14, the J gene TRBJ1-1; D is perhaps TRBD1 (5 bases). Material for sequencing was blood. The sequence came from a woman aged 25-40 years with Graves' ophthalmopathy. The CDR3 spells CASSHGHTTEAFF. For the CDR3, the DNA is TGTGCCAGCAGCCACGGACATACCACTGAAGCTTTCTTT.